The 24 T cell receptor beta chains listed next were all sequenced from one sample in a study of control samples from healthy donors and cancer patients. Data came from immunoSEQ multiplex PCR; TCRdb stores just in-frame clones and leaves some out. The repertoire has more than 100,000 clones, 85% to 90% of them found once; the top ten carry over 6.5%. The sequenced sample consisted of PBMCs. These receptor sequences come from a man aged 50 to 59 with head and neck cancer.

Here the CDR3 DNA reads TGTGCCAGCAAGGGGATAGCAGATACGCAGTATTTT. Translating it yields CASKGIADTQYF. The chain employs TRBV7-9 and TRBJ2-3; a possible D gene is TRBD1 (5 bases). The germline CDR1 and CDR2 sequences are SEHNR and FQNEAQ (reference sequence). This CDR3 has 12 amino acids. Deletions cut 7 bases from V and 4 bases from J, with 9 bases between.

The rearrangement uses TRBV3-1 (or the pseudogene TRBV3-2) and TRBJ2-1, with 10 bases identical to TRBD1. CDR3 size: 16 residues. After removal of 1 base from V and 7 bases from J, the junction contained 7 bases not matched to a gene. The germline V gene has CDR1 LGHDT and CDR2 YNNKEL (reference sequence). DNA of the CDR3: TGTGCCAGCAGCCAAGCCTACGGACAGGGGGGGAATGAGCAGTTCTTC. Protein: CASSQAYGQGGNEQFF.

This chain joins TRBV5-1 and TRBJ1-1; D not certain. Germline loops: CDR1 SGHRS, CDR2 YFSETQ. This CDR3 comprises 14 residues. With 3 bases removed from V and 4 bases from J, the gap between germline ends came to 13 bases. This CDR3 reads CASSSSDGVTEAFF. In nucleotides, the CDR3 is TGCGCCAGCAGCTCCTCCGATGGGGTCACTGAAGCTTTCTTT.

V and J are TRBV3-1 (or the pseudogene TRBV3-2) and TRBJ2-1; tentatively, D is TRBD1 or TRBD2 (6 bases each). Germline V gene data show CDR1 as LGHDT and CDR2 as YNNKEL (reference sequence). This CDR3 is built from 16 residues. V was pared by 0 bases and J by 5 bases, with 14 bases between. CDR3 DNA sequence: TGTGCCAGCAGCCAAGATGGGGGCGGGAACAACAATGAGCAGTTCTTC. It translates to CASSQDGGGNNNEQFF.

CDR3 coding DNA: TGTGCCAGTATAGCGGCAGGGGGCCAATCACCCCTCCACTTT. It translates to CASIAAGGQSPLHF. This chain uses TRBV19 with TRBJ1-6; 8 nucleotides line up with TRBD1. Germline V gene data show CDR1 as LNHDA and CDR2 as SQIVND (reference sequence). CDR3 length equals 14 residues. Unmatched junction bases numbered 9, after V lost 7 bases and J lost 10 bases.

This clone has a handful of counts. The junction differs from germline at one of its ends, possibly a read error. The rearrangement joins TRBV4-2 to TRBJ2-5, with D possibly being TRBD1 (6 bases). This CDR3 has 15 residues. The V gene's germline CDR1 is LGHNA and CDR2 YNFKEQ. The CDR3 DNA reads as TGTGCCAGCAGCCAAGATGGGGGCTACCAGGAGACCCAGTACTTC. It is translated as CASSQDGGYQETQYF.

V usage is TRBV5-1 and J usage is TRBJ1-4, with 9 bases that match TRBD1. CDR1 is SGHRS and CDR2 is YFSETQ in the germline V gene. Germline trimming cut 4 bases from V and 10 bases from J; bases unmatched to any gene: 11. The CDR3 contains 15 residues. This CDR3 reads CASSRDRDQRRKLFF. The CDR3 DNA sequence: TGCGCCAGCAGCCGGGACAGGGATCAGCGACGAAAACTGTTTTTT.

This rearrangement joins TRBV2 to TRBJ2-2; D perhaps matches TRBD2 (7 bases). The CDR3 contains 17 residues. V was trimmed by 6 bases and J by 0 bases, leaving 17 bases between them. Germline loops: CDR1 SNHLY, CDR2 FYNNEI. The CDR3, as DNA: TGTGCCAGCAGCCTCGGCGGGGGCCCCGCGAACACCGGGGAGCTGTTTTTT. It encodes CASSLGGGPANTGELFF.

The V call is TRBV7-9, the J call TRBJ1-2, with 7 nucleotides matching TRBD1. V shed 6 bases and J 2 bases; nucleotides not matched to a gene: 6. There are 14 residues in the CDR3. Per germline, CDR1 SEHNR and CDR2 FQNEAQ (reference sequence). CDR3: CASRPGTENYGYTF. In nucleotides, the CDR3 is TGTGCCAGCAGGCCCGGGACAGAGAACTATGGCTACACCTTC.

The chain links TRBV6-5 to TRBJ2-3; 10 positions agree with TRBD2. Trimming took 5 bases from V and 4 from J; bases not matched to a gene: 3. The CDR3 length is 14 residues. The germline gives CDR1 MNHEY, CDR2 SVGAGI. For the CDR3, the DNA is TGTGCCAGCAGTACTAGCGGGATTTCAGATACGCAGTATTTT. Its translation is CASSTSGISDTQYF.

This clone appeared a single time. The chain carries TRBV2 and TRBJ1-5, with D maybe TRBD1 (6 bases). The CDR3 is 17 residues long. V was clipped by 2 bases and J by 7 bases, with 21 bases between them. Germline V gene data show CDR1 as SNHLY and CDR2 as FYNNEI. CDR3 in amino acids: CASSESTRGRGRQPQHF. CDR3 nucleotide sequence: TGTGCCAGCAGTGAATCCACGAGGGGCAGGGGTAGGCAGCCCCAGCATTTT.

The chain joins TRBV20-1 to TRBJ2-1; tentative D call: TRBD2 (6 bases). Germline lookup yields CDR1 DFQATT and CDR2 SNEGSKA (reference sequence). Trimming removed 5 bases at V and 15 bases at J, with 17 bases between. There are 11 residues in the CDR3. The CDR3 region has the DNA TGCAGTGCTCCCCTTGGGGGGTTCGGGTTCTTC. Its protein product is CSAPLGGFGFF.

The rearrangement joins TRBV28 to TRBJ1-5, with D unclear. Germline V CDR1 and CDR2: MDHEN, SYDVKM. Trimming shortened V by 4 bases and J by 2 bases, and 9 bases separated the two germline ends. This CDR3 contains 14 residues. The CDR3 sequence: CASSYPRGNQPQHF. CDR3 DNA: TGTGCCAGCAGTTACCCAAGGGGCAATCAGCCCCAGCATTTT. The complete variable domain, with remaining parts taken from reference TRBV28 and TRBJ1-5, reads DVKVTQSSRYLVKRTGEKVFLECVQDMDHENMFWYRQDPGLGLRLIYFSYDVKMKEKGDIPEGYSVSREKKERFSLILESASTNQTSMYLCASSYPRGNQPQHFGDGTRLSIL.

The chain uses TRBV27 and TRBJ1-5; 7 bases line up with TRBD1. V dropped 2 bases and J dropped 3; count of bases not matched to a gene: 7. This CDR3 is 16 amino acids long. Germline CDR1 is MNHEY and CDR2 is SMNVEV (reference sequence). The CDR3: CASSLRLGQANQPQHF. CDR3 DNA sequence: TGTGCCAGCAGTTTAAGATTAGGACAGGCCAATCAGCCCCAGCATTTT.

The sample holds a few counts of this clone. The genes are TRBV2 and TRBJ2-2; D call uncertain. CDR3 size: 13 residues. The V and J ends lost 5 bases and 6 bases respectively, with 10 bases between them. The germline CDR1 and CDR2 sequences are SNHLY and FYNNEI. The CDR3 DNA reads TGTGCCAGCAGTTTCCGGGTGGCCGGGGAGCTGTTTTTT. The encoded protein is CASSFRVAGELFF.

The chain carries TRBV27 and TRBJ2-7, with D uncertain. This CDR3 region has 15 residues. The germline V gene encodes CDR1 MNHEY and CDR2 SMNVEV (reference sequence). With 5 bases removed from V and 3 bases from J, the gap between germline ends came to 17 bases. The CDR3 is CASSLTDLTRYEQYF. The CDR3, as DNA: TGTGCCAGCAGTCTAACCGACCTCACCCGCTACGAGCAGTACTTC.

The chain combines TRBV2 with TRBJ1-1, with 7 bases fitting TRBD1. Germline V gene data show CDR1 as SNHLY and CDR2 as FYNNEI. The CDR3 consists of 14 residues. Trimming cost V 7 bases and J 10 bases; bases outside gene matches: 15. CDR3 residues: CASILDNRGPRAFF. The CDR3, as DNA: TGTGCCAGCATTCTAGACAACAGGGGCCCGCGAGCTTTCTTT.

The V call is TRBV5-1, the J call TRBJ2-3; D unclear. The CDR3 has 17 amino acids. Germline lookup yields CDR1 SGHRS and CDR2 YFSETQ. V gave up 2 bases and J gave up 2 bases, with 18 bases separating them. The CDR3 protein is CASSFRSLRNNTDTQYF. DNA of the CDR3: TGCGCCAGCAGCTTCCGCAGTTTGAGGAACAACACAGATACGCAGTATTTT.

V is TRBV27 and J is TRBJ1-5; the match to TRBD1 covers 7 bases. The germline V gene has CDR1 MNHEY and CDR2 SMNVEV (reference sequence). The V segment lost 5 bases and the J segment 4 bases; nucleotides outside the gene matches: 8. The CDR3 is made up of 15 amino acids. CDR3 in amino acids: CASSLDRVGNQPQHF. The CDR3 DNA follows: TGTGCCAGCAGTCTAGACAGGGTTGGGAATCAGCCCCAGCATTTT.

The chain uses TRBV4-2 and TRBJ2-1; D may match TRBD1 or TRBD2 (6 bases each). The V end lost 0 bases, the J end lost 6 bases, and 15 bases lay between the germline ends. CDR1 is LGHNA, CDR2 YNFKEQ, per germline. The CDR3 is 16 residues long. CDR3 sequence: CASSQEGRGGLNEQFF. In DNA form, the CDR3 reads TGTGCCAGCAGCCAAGAAGGCAGGGGAGGCCTCAATGAGCAGTTCTTC.

This chain joins TRBV10-2 and TRBJ2-5; the D is unclear. The germline V gene encodes CDR1 WSHSY and CDR2 SAAADI. The CDR3 has 13 residues. V lost 5 bases and J lost 6, with 13 bases in between. The CDR3 sequence is CASSKGQSKTQYF. CDR3 nucleotides: TGCGCCAGCAGTAAAGGCCAGTCAAAGACCCAGTACTTC.

The chain combines TRBV5-1 with TRBJ1-3; D gene ambiguous. CDR1 is SGHRS, CDR2 YFSETQ, per germline. The CDR3 extends over 12 amino acids. Trimming left V 3 bases short and J 6 bases short, with 7 bases between. Here the CDR3 reads CASSYPSNTIYF. CDR3 bases: TGCGCCAGCAGCTATCCCTCAAACACCATATATTTT.

V and J are TRBV19 and TRBJ2-1; 9 nucleotides align to TRBD2. The CDR3 runs to 15 residues. The germline V gene encodes CDR1 LNHDA and CDR2 SQIVND (reference sequence). V gave up 3 bases and J gave up 8 bases; unmatched junction bases: 8. The DNA of the CDR3 is TGTGCCAGTAGTATGCTCGCGGGGGGGCTTCATGAGCAGTTCTTC. This translates into CASSMLAGGLHEQFF. Full variable domain (remainder filled in from reference TRBV19 and TRBJ2-1): DGGITQSPKYLFRKEGQNVTLSCEQNLNHDAMYWYRQDPGQGLRLIYYSQIVNDFQKGDIAEGYSVSREKKESFPLTVTSAQKNPTAFYLCASSMLAGGLHEQFFGPGTRLTVL.

The chain combines TRBV19 with TRBJ2-2; D remains unclear. V was cut by 3 bases and J by 1 base, with 6 bases left in between. The CDR3 length is 14 residues. The germline gives CDR1 LNHDA, CDR2 SQIVND (reference sequence). CDR3 amino acids: CASSILQNTGELFF. CDR3 in DNA: TGTGCCAGTAGTATTCTACAGAACACCGGGGAGCTGTTTTTT.